The TCR beta chain described here comes from a study of patients and donors after allogeneic stem cell transplantation. From germline, CDR1 is MNHEY and CDR2 SVGEGT. V was shortened by 2 bases and J by 2 bases, with 12 bases between the two germline ends. The CDR3 loop spans 15 amino acids. TCRdb used MiXCR to reprocess the RT-PCR reads, holding one entry per CDR3 protein. The table has 100,000 to 130,000 distinct CDR3 sequences, about a third seen once; the top ten hold under 30%. The rearrangement links TRBV6-2 or TRBV6-3 to TRBJ2-5, with D perhaps given as TRBD1 or TRBD2 (5 bases each). The sequencing input was blood, either unsorted or a sorted T cell fraction (not recorded which). The receptor was isolated from a human donor who was either an allogeneic HSCT recipient or a stem cell or donor lymphocyte infusion donor (not recorded which). It is not recorded whose cells these are; they may come from a transplant donor. The CDR3 loop is CASSYGPGPQETQYF. The CDR3 DNA is TGTGCCAGCAGTTACGGACCGGGGCCACAAGAGACCCAGTACTTC.